This T cell receptor (beta chain) came from a study of cytomegalovirus exposure and HLA in healthy donors. Whole-study context: The 100 to 150 validation repertoires matched the roughly 700 first-cohort repertoires in platform, a later analysis reported. Points from the study as a whole: Despite most TCR sequences being rare, some public TCRs occurred in many donors.

V shed 6 bases and J shed 7 bases, with 24 bases lying between them. CDR1 is MGHRA and CDR2 is YSYEKL in the germline V gene. The CDR3 totals 16 residues. The validation cohort, a group of 120 or so subjects, included the donors and was separate from the roughly 600-subject first cohort. Data came from immunoSEQ multiplex PCR; TCRdb stores just in-frame clones and leaves some out. The sample has hundreds of thousands of clones, roughly 87% seen once. Remarks on this clone: Its antigen is undetermined.

The chain has TRBV4-1 and TRBJ1-2; D is uncertain. Sequenced material: PBMCs. The receptor was isolated from a woman aged 18-35 years in good health and CMV-seropositive. Here the CDR3 reads CASRPLKHTPLSGYTF. Here the CDR3 DNA reads TGCGCCAGCAGGCCCCTAAAGCATACGCCCTTGAGTGGCTACACCTTC.